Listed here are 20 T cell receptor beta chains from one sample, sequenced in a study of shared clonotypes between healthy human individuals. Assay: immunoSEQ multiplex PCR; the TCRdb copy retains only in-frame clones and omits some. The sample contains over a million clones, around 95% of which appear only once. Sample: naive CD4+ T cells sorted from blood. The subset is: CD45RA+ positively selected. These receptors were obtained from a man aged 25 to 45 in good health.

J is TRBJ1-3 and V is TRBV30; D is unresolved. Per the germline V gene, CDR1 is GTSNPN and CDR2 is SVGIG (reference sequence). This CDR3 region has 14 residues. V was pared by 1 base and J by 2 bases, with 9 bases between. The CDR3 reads CAWSGPGPGNTIYF. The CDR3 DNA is TGTGCCTGGAGTGGGCCGGGCCCTGGAAACACCATATATTTT.

CDR3 region: CASSPVGGTGANVLTF. In DNA form, the CDR3 reads TGTGCCAGCAGTCCAGTCGGGGGAACTGGGGCCAACGTCCTGACTTTC. This chain connects TRBV27 to TRBJ2-6, with D possibly being TRBD2 (6 bases). In germline, CDR1 is MNHEY, CDR2 SMNVEV (reference sequence). V dropped 5 bases and J dropped 2 bases, with 13 bases sitting between them. The CDR3 runs 16 residues.

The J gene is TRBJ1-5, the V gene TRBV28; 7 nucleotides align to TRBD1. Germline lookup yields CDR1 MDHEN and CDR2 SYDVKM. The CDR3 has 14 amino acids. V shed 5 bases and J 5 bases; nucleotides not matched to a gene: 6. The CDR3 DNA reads TGTGCCAGCAGTGAAAAACAGGGGCATCAGCCCCAGCATTTT. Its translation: CASSEKQGHQPQHF.

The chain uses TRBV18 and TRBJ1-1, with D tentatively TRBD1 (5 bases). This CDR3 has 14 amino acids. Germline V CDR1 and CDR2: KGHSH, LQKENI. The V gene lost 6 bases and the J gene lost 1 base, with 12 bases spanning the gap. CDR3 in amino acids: CASSGGARNTEAFF. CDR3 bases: TGTGCCAGCTCCGGGGGAGCTAGGAACACTGAAGCTTTCTTT.

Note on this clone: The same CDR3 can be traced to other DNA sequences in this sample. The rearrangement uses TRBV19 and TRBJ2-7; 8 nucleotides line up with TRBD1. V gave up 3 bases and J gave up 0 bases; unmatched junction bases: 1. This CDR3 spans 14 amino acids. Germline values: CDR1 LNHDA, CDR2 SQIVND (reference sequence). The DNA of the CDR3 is TGTGCCAGTAGTATGACAGGGGACTCCTACGAGCAGTACTTC. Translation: CASSMTGDSYEQYF.

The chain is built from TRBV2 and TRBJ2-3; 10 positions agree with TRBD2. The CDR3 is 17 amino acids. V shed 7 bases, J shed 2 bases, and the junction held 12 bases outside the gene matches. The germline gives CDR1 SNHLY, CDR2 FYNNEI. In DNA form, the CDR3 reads TGTGCCAGCACTTTCCATGACCTAGCGGGAGACACAGATACGCAGTATTTT. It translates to CASTFHDLAGDTDTQYF.

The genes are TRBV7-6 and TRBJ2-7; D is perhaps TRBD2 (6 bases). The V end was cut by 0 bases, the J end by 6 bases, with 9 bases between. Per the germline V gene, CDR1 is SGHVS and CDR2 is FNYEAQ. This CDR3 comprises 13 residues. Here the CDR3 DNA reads TGTGCCAGCAGCTTAGCGCACGGGGGCGAGCAGTACTTC. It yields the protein CASSLAHGGEQYF.

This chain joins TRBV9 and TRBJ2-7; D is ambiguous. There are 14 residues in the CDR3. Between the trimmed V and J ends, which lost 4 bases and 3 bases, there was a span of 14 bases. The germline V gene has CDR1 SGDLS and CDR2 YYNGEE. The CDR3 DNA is TGTGCCAGCAGCCACGGCCGCGGTAACTACGAGCAGTACTTC. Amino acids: CASSHGRGNYEQYF.

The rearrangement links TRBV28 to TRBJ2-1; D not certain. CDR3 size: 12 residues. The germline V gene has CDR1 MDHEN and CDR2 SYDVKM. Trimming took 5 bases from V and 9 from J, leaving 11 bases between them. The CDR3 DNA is TGTGCCAGCAGTCCACCCTCCCCTGAGCAGTTCTTC. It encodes CASSPPSPEQFF.

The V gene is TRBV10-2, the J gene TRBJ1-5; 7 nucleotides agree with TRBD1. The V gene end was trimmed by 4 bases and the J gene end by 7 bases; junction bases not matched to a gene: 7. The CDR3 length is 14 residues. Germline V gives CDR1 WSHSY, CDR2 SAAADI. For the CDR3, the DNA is TGCGCCAGCAGTGTGACAGGGCCCGGCCAGCCCCAGCATTTT. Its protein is CASSVTGPGQPQHF.

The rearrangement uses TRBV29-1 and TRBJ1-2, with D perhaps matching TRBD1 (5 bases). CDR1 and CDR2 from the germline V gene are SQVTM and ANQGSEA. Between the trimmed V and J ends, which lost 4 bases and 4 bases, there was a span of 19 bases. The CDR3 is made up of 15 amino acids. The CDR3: CSVALQVAAPYGYTF. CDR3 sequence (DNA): TGCAGCGTTGCATTACAGGTCGCGGCTCCCTATGGCTACACCTTC.

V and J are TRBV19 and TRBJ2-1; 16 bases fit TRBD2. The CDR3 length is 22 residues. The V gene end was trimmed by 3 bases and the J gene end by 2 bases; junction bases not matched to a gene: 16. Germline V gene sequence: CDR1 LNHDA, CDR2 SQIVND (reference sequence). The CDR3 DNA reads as TGTGCCAGTAGTATCCCATACGCCGGGACTAGCGGGAGGGTAATAACCTACAATGAGCAGTTCTTC. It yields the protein CASSIPYAGTSGRVITYNEQFF.

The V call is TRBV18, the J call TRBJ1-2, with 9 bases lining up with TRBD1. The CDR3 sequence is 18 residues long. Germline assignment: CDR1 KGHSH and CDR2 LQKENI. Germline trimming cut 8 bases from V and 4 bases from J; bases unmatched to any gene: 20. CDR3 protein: CASRRLTQGARLGYGYTF. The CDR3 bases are TGTGCCAGCCGCCGCCTGACACAGGGGGCGAGGCTGGGCTATGGCTACACCTTC.

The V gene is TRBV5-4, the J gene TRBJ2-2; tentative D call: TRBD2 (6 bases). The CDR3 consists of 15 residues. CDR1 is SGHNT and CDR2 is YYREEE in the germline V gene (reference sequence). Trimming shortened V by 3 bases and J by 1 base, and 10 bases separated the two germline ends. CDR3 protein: CASSWRRGNTGELFF. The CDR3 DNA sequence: TGTGCCAGCAGCTGGAGGAGGGGGAACACCGGGGAGCTGTTTTTT.

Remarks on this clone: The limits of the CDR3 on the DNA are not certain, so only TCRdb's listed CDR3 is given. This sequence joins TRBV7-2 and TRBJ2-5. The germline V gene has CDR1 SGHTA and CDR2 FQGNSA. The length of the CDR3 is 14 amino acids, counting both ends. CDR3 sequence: CASSFSGQALVQYF.

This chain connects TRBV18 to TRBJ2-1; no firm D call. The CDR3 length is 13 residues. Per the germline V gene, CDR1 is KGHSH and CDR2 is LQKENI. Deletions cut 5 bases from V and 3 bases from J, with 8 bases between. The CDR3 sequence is CASSRTIYNEQFF. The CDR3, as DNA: TGTGCCAGCTCAAGGACCATCTACAATGAGCAGTTCTTC.

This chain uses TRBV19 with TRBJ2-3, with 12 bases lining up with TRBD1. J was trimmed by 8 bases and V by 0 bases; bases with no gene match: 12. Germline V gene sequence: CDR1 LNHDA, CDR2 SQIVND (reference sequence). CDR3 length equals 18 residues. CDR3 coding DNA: TGTGCCAGTAGTATAGATCTATTAGGGGACAGGGGGCCGGTTACGCAGTATTTT. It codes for CASSIDLLGDRGPVTQYF. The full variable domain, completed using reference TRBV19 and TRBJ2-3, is DGGITQSPKYLFRKEGQNVTLSCEQNLNHDAMYWYRQDPGQGLRLIYYSQIVNDFQKGDIAEGYSVSREKKESFPLTVTSAQKNPTAFYLCASSIDLLGDRGPVTQYFGPGTRLTVL.

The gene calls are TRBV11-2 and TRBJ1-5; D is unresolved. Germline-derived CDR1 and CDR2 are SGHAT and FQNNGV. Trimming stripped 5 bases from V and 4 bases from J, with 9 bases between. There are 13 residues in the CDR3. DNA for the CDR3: TGTGCCAGCAGCCCTAGGAGAAATCAGCCCCAGCATTTT. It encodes CASSPRRNQPQHF.

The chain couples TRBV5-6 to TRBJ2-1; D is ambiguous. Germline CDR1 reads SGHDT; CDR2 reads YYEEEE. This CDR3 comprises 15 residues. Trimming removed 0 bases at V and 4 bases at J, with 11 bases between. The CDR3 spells CASSLEGAAYNEQFF. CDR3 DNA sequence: TGTGCCAGCAGCTTGGAGGGCGCAGCTTACAATGAGCAGTTCTTC. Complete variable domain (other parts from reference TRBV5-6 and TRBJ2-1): DAGVTQSPTHLIKTRGQQVTLRCSPKSGHDTVSWYQQALGQGPQFIFQYYEEEERQRGNFPDRFSGHQFPNYSSELNVNALLLGDSALYLCASSLEGAAYNEQFFGPGTRLTVL.

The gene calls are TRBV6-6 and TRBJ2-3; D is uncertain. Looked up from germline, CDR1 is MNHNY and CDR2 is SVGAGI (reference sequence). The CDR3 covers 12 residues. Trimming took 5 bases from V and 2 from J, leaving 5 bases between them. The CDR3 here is CASSALTDTQYF. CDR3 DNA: TGTGCCAGCAGTGCCCTCACAGATACGCAGTATTTT.